Listed below are T cell receptor beta chains from one sample, sequenced in a study of T cells in Graves' hyperthyroidism and ophthalmopathy. TCRdb itself ran the multiplex PCR reads through MiXCR, one entry per CDR3 protein. The table has about 640,000 distinct CDR3 sequences, about 20% seen once; the top ten hold 34%. The sample was blood. All receptors come from a man aged 30-40 years with Graves' ophthalmopathy. The conserved cysteine and the conserved F or W are not part of the CDR3 here. Each record gives: V gene, J gene, CDR3 protein.

v_call: TRBV20-1; j_call: TRBJ2-4; cdr3_aa: SAIDRGGENIQY
v_call: TRBV5-5; j_call: TRBJ1-1; cdr3_aa: ASSLELWGKAF
v_call: TRBV5-4; j_call: TRBJ1-6; cdr3_aa: ASSLSGTGVSPLH
v_call: TRBV4-2; j_call: TRBJ2-2; cdr3_aa: ASSQVPGNTGELF
v_call: TRBV7-3; j_call: TRBJ2-3; cdr3_aa: ASSLTGAVGTDTQY
v_call: TRBV15; j_call: TRBJ2-3; cdr3_aa: ATSRDPLASATDTQY
v_call: TRBV28; j_call: TRBJ1-2; cdr3_aa: ASSGTGGGGYT
v_call: TRBV20-1; j_call: TRBJ1-2; cdr3_aa: SAIHEGNGYT
v_call: TRBV3-1; j_call: TRBJ1-5; cdr3_aa: ASSQEASYQPQH
v_call: TRBV7-2; j_call: TRBJ2-1; cdr3_aa: ASSLVTSGRGGINEQF
v_call: TRBV7-9; j_call: TRBJ2-1; cdr3_aa: ASTLLGGNSYNEQF
v_call: TRBV18; j_call: TRBJ1-6; cdr3_aa: ASSRADGYNSPLH
v_call: TRBV4-2; j_call: TRBJ2-1; cdr3_aa: ASSQVGAGSSYNEQF
v_call: TRBV12-3/TRBV12-4; j_call: TRBJ2-1; cdr3_aa: ASSLKGSSYNEQF
v_call: TRBV5-1; j_call: TRBJ2-6; cdr3_aa: ASSFSGASGANVLT